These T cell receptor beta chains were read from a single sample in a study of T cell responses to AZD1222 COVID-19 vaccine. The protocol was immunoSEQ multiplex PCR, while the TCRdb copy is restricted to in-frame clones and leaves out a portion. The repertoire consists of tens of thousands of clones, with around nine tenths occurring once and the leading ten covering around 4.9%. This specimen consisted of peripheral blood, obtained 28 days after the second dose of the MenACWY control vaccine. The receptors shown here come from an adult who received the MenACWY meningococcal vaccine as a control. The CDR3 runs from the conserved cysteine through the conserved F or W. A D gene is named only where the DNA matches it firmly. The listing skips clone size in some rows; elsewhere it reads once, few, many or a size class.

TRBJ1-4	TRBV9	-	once	CASSVAGTTTNEKLFF	TGTGCCAGCAGCGTAGCTGGCACTACAACTAATGAAAAACTGTTTTTT
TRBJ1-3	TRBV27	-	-	CASSDRITSGNTIYF	TGTGCCAGCAGCGACAGGATAACCTCTGGAAACACCATATATTTT
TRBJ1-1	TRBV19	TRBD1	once	CASSVGQGIGAFF	TGTGCCAGTAGCGTGGGACAGGGTATCGGAGCTTTCTTT
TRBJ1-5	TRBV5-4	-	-	CASSLGGEQPQHF	TGTGCCAGCAGCTTGGGCGGGGAGCAGCCCCAGCATTTT
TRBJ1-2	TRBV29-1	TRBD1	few	CSVGTGGGYTF	TGCAGCGTGGGGACAGGGGGTGGATACACCTTC
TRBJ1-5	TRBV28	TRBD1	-	CATTTGNQPQHF	TGTGCCACCACGACAGGGAATCAGCCCCAGCATTTT
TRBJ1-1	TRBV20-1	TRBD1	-	CSASYLGQGGTEAFF	TGCAGTGCTAGTTACCTGGGACAGGGCGGGACTGAAGCTTTCTTT
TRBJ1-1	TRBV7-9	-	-	CASSLSRWGSMNTEAFF	TGTGCCAGCAGCTTATCCCGCTGGGGCAGTATGAACACTGAAGCTTTCTTT
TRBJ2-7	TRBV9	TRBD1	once	CASSAGDRGAYEQYF	TGTGCCAGCAGCGCCGGGGACAGGGGGGCCTACGAGCAGTACTTC
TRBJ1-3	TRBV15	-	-	CATSRENYSGNTIYF	TGTGCCACCAGCAGAGAGAACTACTCTGGAAACACCATATATTTT
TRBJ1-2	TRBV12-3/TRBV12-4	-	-	CASSLAGPGGYTF	TGTGCCAGCAGTTTGGCCGGGCCGGGGGGCTACACCTTC